This TCR beta chain was captured by sequencing in a study of blood T cell repertoires in COVID-19. Background on the study: Samples of COVID-19 (acute and convalescent) were obtained from the United States, Italy and Spain. Sample material is recorded as cDNA or gDNA derived from T cells, B-cell-depleted T cells, or PBMCs.

Trimming took 4 bases from V and 4 from J; bases not matched to a gene: 7. This CDR3 spans 14 amino acids. Germline V CDR1 and CDR2: SQVTM, ANQGSEA. As originally analysed: Researchers report that nucleated cell counts were estimated from reference gene primer amplification. Using immunoSEQ multiplex PCR, the repertoire was profiled, and TCRdb retains in-frame clones only, with some absent. That table gives V, J and clone size, and the DNA gave D and trimming. There are some 30,000 clones in the sample; about 89% occur only once, and about 3.2% lies in the top ten. The origin of this receptor is a human donor in a cohort sampled during active COVID-19. This chain connects TRBV29-1 to TRBJ1-3, with 7 bases lining up with TRBD1. The material sequenced was peripheral blood. The CDR3 is CSVVVTGRGNTIYF. The DNA for the CDR3 is TGCAGCGTTGTTGTGACAGGGCGAGGAAACACCATATATTTT.